The 4 T cell receptor beta chains below all came from one sample that was sequenced in a study of human T cells and chemical hapten exposure. The time point is: pre-sensitization, week 0. Treatment reported: therapeutic diphenylcyclopropenone sensitization with weekly scalp DPC. A single record per CDR3 protein comes from TCRdb applying MiXCR to the RACE reads. The data show more than 80,000 distinct CDR3 sequences, around 10% seen once. The input for sequencing was whole blood, taken in connection with sensitization to the hapten diphenylcyclopropenone (DPC). The receptors stem from a woman aged 45 to 65 with alopecia areata. Some clones in this sample may be carry-over from other donors' samples.

This clonotype was detected only a few times. This chain joins TRBV3-1 and TRBJ1-6; D gene unclear. The CDR3 is 14 amino acids. Deletions cut 4 bases from V and 6 bases from J, with 10 bases between. Germline CDR1 and CDR2: LGHDT and YNNKEL (reference sequence). CDR3 DNA: TGTGCCAGCAGCCGTGTTGAGGGTAATTCACCCCTCCACTTT. It yields the protein CASSRVEGNSPLHF.

There are a few counts of this clonotype. Compared with germline, one end of the junction differs, possibly owing to a read error. The chain recombines TRBV11-2 with TRBJ2-3; 9 bases are a match to TRBD1. Germline V lookup: CDR1 SGHAT, CDR2 FQNNGV. The CDR3 consists of 13 residues. The CDR3 protein is CASTPRDRDKQYF. The CDR3 nucleotides are TGTGCCAGCACCCCCCGGGACAGGGATAAGCAGTATTTT.

This clonotype was counted many times. The chain combines TRBV2 with TRBJ1-3, with TRBD1 identical over 8 bases. The CDR3 extends over 17 amino acids. V lost 6 bases, J lost 0 bases, and 10 bases stayed unmatched. Per germline, CDR1 SNHLY and CDR2 FYNNEI. Written as DNA, the CDR3 is TGTGCCAGCAGCTATGACAGGGGCGCGAGCTCTGGAAACACCATATATTTT. Amino acid sequence: CASSYDRGASSGNTIYF.

Here the CDR3 DNA reads TGTGCCAGCAGCCGAGACACAGGGGGCACTGAAGCTTTCTTT. It encodes CASSRDTGGTEAFF. V is TRBV11-2 and J is TRBJ1-1; 8 nucleotides align to TRBD1. The V gene's germline CDR1 is SGHAT and CDR2 FQNNGV. The CDR3 covers 14 residues. The V and J ends lost 5 bases and 4 bases, in that order; junction bases with no gene match: 6.